This T cell receptor (beta chain) stems from a study of CXCR3-negative and CXCR3-positive naive CD8 T cells. General study points: CXCR3-positive naive cells had more hydrophobic TRB CDR3s than CXCR3-negative naive cells.

Preparation of TRB cDNA libraries relied on 5' RACE carrying UMI labels. From its re-call of the 5' RACE reads, TCRdb lists each CDR3 protein once, without DNA. The sample data list roughly 93,000 distinct CDR3 sequences. Germline V CDR1 and CDR2: SGHVS, FNYEAQ. The CDR3 length is 14 residues. With respect to this clonotype: Its matching antigen is unknown.

The sample taken for sequencing was naive CXCR3+ CD8+ T cells from blood. Documented subset: CD45RO-CCR7+CD27+CD95- naive CD8+ T cells expressing CXCR3 (TNR3+). This rearrangement joins TRBV7-6 to TRBJ1-1. The receptor's source is a human donor in good health. Some clones in this sample may be carry-over from other donors' samples. Here the CDR3 reads CASSPNALGTEAFF. Full variable domain (rest looked up from reference TRBV7-6 and TRBJ1-1): GAGVSQSPRYKVTKRGQDVALRCDPISGHVSLYWYRQALGQGPEFLTYFNYEAQQDKSGLPNDRFSAERPEGSISTLTIQRTEQRDSAMYRCASSPNALGTEAFFGQGTRLTVV.